This TCR beta chain appears in the sequencing data of a study of cytomegalovirus exposure and HLA in healthy donors (dated 2017 in TCRdb). With respect to the entire study: An earlier analysis of some 500 of the donors reported roughly 300 Gb of sequence data and roughly 110 million unique TCR beta sequences from roughly 200 million T cells. Approximately 330 gigabases of sequencing data and around 80 million unique TCR sequences made up an early release that covered approximately 620 HLA-typed donors. Of the roughly 400 genotyped donors, 65% to 90% were placed in the genetic ancestry cluster associated with self-reported Caucasian donors. The study was designed to test whether signatures of past pathogen exposure could be identified by cataloging public T cell receptors. Using immunosequencing, the study profiled T cell repertoires from around 680 subjects and related those repertoires to cytomegalovirus serostatus. In addition to the first cohort of 500 to 850 subjects, a separate validation cohort of 120 different subjects was used. High-throughput TCR immunosequencing, statistical association of individual TCRs with disease status, and machine learning were combined to predict cytomegalovirus infection status. A later analysis re-analyzed previously published TCR beta repertoires from approximately 700 donors and added high-resolution HLA genotyping to study TCR occurrence patterns. Rather than using new phenotypic data, the later analysis identified candidate immune exposures from TCR beta sequences and from how often those sequences occurred across donors. An earlier analysis of about 600 of the donors used high-throughput TCR beta sequencing to judge whether each TCR beta V gene segment behaved as functional or pseudogenic. Alongside the repertoire data, information on donor age, sex, ethnicity and CMV serostatus was compiled. Genome-wide SNP genotypes for about 60% of the roughly 700 donors were used in a later genetic analysis, which treated that subset as a discovery cohort. Every repertoire in the discovery cohort had been generated on one and the same sequencing platform. HLA typing covered class I and class II loci at four-digit resolution. Typing coverage varied by locus: 629-630 donors for A, B, C, DRB1 and DQB1; roughly 500 for DQA1; around 610 for DPA1; about 450 for DPB1. Roughly five DR-DQ haplotypes were handled as single units for association and clustering because linkage in the cohort was strong. Among several hundred genotyped donors of the cohort, an average of approximately 200,000 unique TCR beta nucleotide sequences was sequenced per donor, of which 15% to 20% were non-productive. Findings and caveats that apply to the study as a whole: In an earlier analysis of some 500 of the donors, most TCR beta V segments were observed in productive rearrangements about 87% or about 30% of the time, broadly matching IMGT annotations. Immune exposure information for the cohort was limited to CMV serostatus. A later analysis found that TCR association rates varied across HLA loci, with DRB1 alleles showing the most associated TCRs and HLA-C alleles the fewest. A further reported finding was that TCR beta sequences accurately predicted the HLA-A and HLA-B alleles for most subjects in the first cohort. Three of the identified cytomegalovirus-associated TCR beta chains were confirmed in vitro to be specific for cytomegalovirus antigens. Correlated functional status among segregating V segments might reflect linkage disequilibrium, but an unknown experimental factor could not be ruled out. In a later analysis, HLA-associated TCR beta chains showed more clonal expansion and lower generation probabilities than non-associated chains that were equally common. The classifier was reported to diagnose cytomegalovirus status with high specificity and sensitivity in both the original cohort and the validation cohort. When HLA alleles, especially DR and DQ, strongly co-occurred, attributing TCR associations to individual alleles was difficult. The cohort was sequenced for TCR beta chains only, and without alpha or paired-chain data the features that could be detected were limited. While some public TCRs were present in many individuals, most TCR sequences turned up only very rarely across donors. Presence/absence analyses assumed roughly uniform sequencing depth across donors, an assumption that may not hold. A cluster of highly shared sequence variants was judged likely to represent a technical artifact of the sequencing pipeline. About 17 rarely observed V segments, including chromosome 9 orphons, were excluded from the earlier analysis of some 590 of the donors because counts were too low. At a false discovery rate of 0.05, a later analysis linked 16,951 TCR beta sequences to specific HLA alleles. In a later analysis, most CMV-associated TCR beta chains were found to appear HLA-restricted, with HLA associations seemingly driven largely by CMV exposure. A total of 150 to 200 TCR beta chains were listed by the study as associated with cytomegalovirus. Because the 87-base-pair reads could not distinguish some IMGT-functional V segments, including TRBV6-2 and TRBV6-3, those segments were excluded. In a later genetic analysis, fewer N-insertions in productive TCRs were reported among donors in an Asian-associated ancestry cluster than the roughly 700-donor mean. According to the authors, the approach could potentially be generalized to other disease states and immunological phenotypes. V-gene and J-gene trimming of TCR beta chains was associated with a missense DCLRE1C variant in a later genetic analysis, and the association was replicated in an independent cohort. HLA typing was unavailable for some donors at each locus, so association tests used only the typed subset. According to a later analysis, parvovirus B19, influenza, CMV and Epstein-Barr virus appeared linked to several top co-occurrence clusters.

Its CDR3 holds 15 amino acids, cysteine through phenylalanine. CDR3 DNA is the only sequence kept; it has 45 bases, read in frame from the first base. CDR1 and CDR2 (KGHSH, LQKENI) derive from the germline V gene. The germline V end is reduced by 5 bases and the J end by 10 bases; junction bases left unmatched: 8. The library was obtained by the immunoSEQ multiplex PCR assay. The multiplex PCR relied on a mix of 60 forward primers for TCR Vbeta segments and 13 reverse primers for TCR Jbeta segments. A multiplex PCR assay on genomic DNA amplified the CDR3 region of rearranged TCR beta genes. Amplified TCR beta libraries were sequenced as 87-base-pair reads on the Illumina HiSeq System. In the original analysis: A later analysis tallied 75 million to 85 million unique TCR beta chains across the 650 to 750 repertoires, and about 12 million of those chains were shared by two or more donors. A nearest-neighbor algorithm error-corrected the raw reads and collapsed the reads into unique sequences, merging closely related sequences to remove PCR and sequencing errors. To assign V, D and J gene segments, CDR3 sequences were aligned to IMGT reference sequences. For a sequence to be retained, a match of at least six nucleotides to both a V gene segment and a J gene segment was required. A rearrangement counted as productive if the CDR3 had no stop codons and remained in frame with V and J, and every other rearrangement counted as non-productive. Following IMGT convention, CDR3 was defined as the stretch from the second conserved V-encoded cysteine up to the conserved J-encoded phenylalanine. The earlier analysis of roughly 590 of the donors excluded sequences that lacked an unambiguous match to a single V gene segment. An earlier analysis of a few hundred of the donors called V segments functional above 56.7% productive rearrangements and segregating when the between-donor standard deviation exceeded 5%. A statistical classification framework was built for diagnosing cytomegalovirus status from the catalog of TCR beta chain sequences. A later analysis assigned V and J genes by comparing TCR nucleotide sequences with IMGT/GENE-DB human TR gene sequences. Using the TCRdist pipeline, a later analysis assigned CDR3 sequences along with most-parsimonious VDJ recombination scenarios. In a later analysis, each TCR beta chain was defined by its CDR3 amino acid sequence together with its V-gene family, and reads without a unique V-gene family were excluded. A later analysis removed roughly 590 highly shared, low-generation-probability nucleotide sequences to deal with suspected cross-contamination and a sequencing artifact. In a later analysis, a clonal expansion index for each public chain was calculated from normalized within-repertoire ranks of inferred template counts. Generation probabilities in a later analysis came from a VDJ recombination model fitted to out-of-frame rearrangements, and those results were checked against IGoR. In a later analysis, TCR-TCR, TCR-HLA and TCR-CMV co-occurrence was scored with hypergeometric tests, and a repertoire-size bias correction was applied to TCR pairs. In a later analysis, false discovery rates were estimated by permuting HLA or CMV assignments 20 times. In a later analysis, co-occurring TCRs were grouped using DBSCAN, with TCRdist sequence similarity added in when clustering inside HLA-allele-positive subsets. Repertoires with fewer than 30,000 or more than 120,000 public chains, plus five repertoires with anomalous nucleotide sharing, were excluded from co-occurrence clustering. TCRdb stores this immuneACCESS table with in-frame sequences only. Part of the clones is absent; in the studies checked, under half of the shortfall reflects unresolved V genes, and no reason is known for the rest. V, J and clone size were drawn from that table, and D and trimming were deduced from the DNA. In all, the sample holds over 95,000 clones, and 60% to 85% of those were seen once. Of the sample, approximately 2.4% falls within the top ten clones.

A remark on this clone: Its target antigen remains unknown. Base qualities are not recorded, but no much larger clone differs from it by a single base.

In total, just over 650 healthy bone marrow donors made up the cohort. At the time of sampling, all cohort members were nominally healthy, though unrecorded immune exposures were likely present. The donor was CMV seronegative and belonged to the group of 380 or so seronegative cohort members. Every donor gave a peripheral blood sample, and the peripheral blood mononuclear cells from that sample were used for TCR beta sequencing. Genomic DNA extraction from the blood cell samples was performed with the Qiagen DNeasy Blood Extraction Kit. The sequence joins TRBV18 to TRBJ1-4; 12 junctional bases match TRBD1. This receptor was obtained from a female donor in good health and CMV-seronegative. The sample was PBMCs. CDR3 protein: CASSSGQGAVGKLFF. The nucleotide sequence is given as TGTGCCAGCTCATCGGGACAGGGGGCAGTAGGAAAACTGTTTTTT.